This T cell receptor (beta chain) comes out of a study of identifying expanded T cells in peripheral blood. Findings of the study overall: Differentially abundant clones: roughly 1.2 between replicates, 16.4 at roughly 15 days, less than 25 at four. Variance in clone template counts between roughly two-week samples significantly increased with total template count across all healthy donors.

Assay: immunoSEQ multiplex PCR; the TCRdb copy retains only in-frame clones and omits some. The sample gives 83,000 or so clones, 88% of which show up once; around 4.3% is in the top ten. V lost 2 bases and J 7 bases, leaving 16 bases between the germline ends. This CDR3 contains 15 residues. Germline V gene sequence: CDR1 SGHRS, CDR2 YFSETQ. During the collection period, no donor immune events like infections were recorded. As for this clone: Its matching antigen is unknown.

This chain connects TRBV5-1 to TRBJ1-5; D might be TRBD1 (5 bases). The sequenced sample consisted of blood. The sequence was obtained from a person aged 18 to 70 in good health. Written as DNA, the CDR3 is TGCGCCAGCAGCTTCGAGGGAGGGGCTGTACAGCCCCAGCATTTT. Translating it yields CASSFEGGAVQPQHF.